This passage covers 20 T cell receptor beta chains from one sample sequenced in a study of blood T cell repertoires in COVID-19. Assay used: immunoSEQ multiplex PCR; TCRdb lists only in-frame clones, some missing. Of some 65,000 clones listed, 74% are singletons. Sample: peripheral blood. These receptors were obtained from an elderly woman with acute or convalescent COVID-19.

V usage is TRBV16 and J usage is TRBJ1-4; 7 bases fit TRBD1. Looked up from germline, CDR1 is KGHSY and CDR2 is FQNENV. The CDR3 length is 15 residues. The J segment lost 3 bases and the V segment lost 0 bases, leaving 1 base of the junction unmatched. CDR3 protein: CASSQSQGANEKLFF. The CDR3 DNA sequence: TGTGCCAGCAGCCAATCCCAGGGGGCTAATGAAAAACTGTTTTTT.

The CDR3 region has the DNA TGTGCCAGCAGTGGGACAGTTAACACCGGGGAGCTGTTTTTT. Amino acid sequence: CASSGTVNTGELFF. The rearrangement links TRBV2 to TRBJ2-2; tentative D call: TRBD1 (6 bases). The CDR3 consists of 14 residues. V gave up 4 bases and J gave up 2 bases, with 8 bases separating them. In germline, CDR1 is SNHLY, CDR2 FYNNEI.

CDR3: CASRDRGRQAFF. As DNA, the CDR3 is TGTGCCAGCAGAGACAGGGGGCGCCAGGCTTTCTTT. This chain links TRBV6-5 with TRBJ1-1, with 10 positions matching TRBD1. The junction had 6 bases not matched to a gene; V was cut back by 6 bases and J by 11 bases. The CDR3 loop spans 12 amino acids. Looked up from germline, CDR1 is MNHEY and CDR2 is SVGAGI.

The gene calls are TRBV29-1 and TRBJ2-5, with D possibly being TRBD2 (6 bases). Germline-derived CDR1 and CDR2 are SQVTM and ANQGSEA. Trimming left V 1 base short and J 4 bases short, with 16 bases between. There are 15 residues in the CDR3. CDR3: CSVEGITGEVETQYF. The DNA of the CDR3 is TGCAGCGTTGAAGGTATTACGGGAGAGGTAGAGACCCAGTACTTC.

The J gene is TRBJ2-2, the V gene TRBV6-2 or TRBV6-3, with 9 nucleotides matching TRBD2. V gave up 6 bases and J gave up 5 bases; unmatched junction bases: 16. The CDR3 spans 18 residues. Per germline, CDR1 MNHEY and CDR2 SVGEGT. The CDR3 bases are TGTGCCAGCAGCCCTCGAGTAGCGGGAGAGGGTTATACCGGGGAGCTGTTTTTT. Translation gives CASSPRVAGEGYTGELFF.

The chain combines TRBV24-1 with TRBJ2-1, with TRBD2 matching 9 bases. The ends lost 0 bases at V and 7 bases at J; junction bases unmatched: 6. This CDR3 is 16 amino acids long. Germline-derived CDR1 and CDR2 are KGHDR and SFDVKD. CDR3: CATSDLVAGVANEQFF. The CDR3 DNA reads TGTGCCACCAGTGATTTGGTAGCGGGAGTTGCGAATGAGCAGTTCTTC.

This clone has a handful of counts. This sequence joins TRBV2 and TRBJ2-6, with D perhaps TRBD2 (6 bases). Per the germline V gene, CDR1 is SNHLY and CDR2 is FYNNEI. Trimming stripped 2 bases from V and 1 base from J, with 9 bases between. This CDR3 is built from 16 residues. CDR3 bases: TGTGCCAGCAGTGAATTGGGGGGATCTGGGGCCAACGTCCTGACTTTC. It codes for CASSELGGSGANVLTF. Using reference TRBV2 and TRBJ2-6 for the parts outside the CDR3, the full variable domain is EPEVTQTPSHQVTQMGQEVILRCVPISNHLYFYWYRQILGQKVEFLVSFYNNEISEKSEIFDDQFSVERPDGSNFTLKIRSTKLEDSAMYFCASSELGGSGANVLTFGAGSRLTVL.

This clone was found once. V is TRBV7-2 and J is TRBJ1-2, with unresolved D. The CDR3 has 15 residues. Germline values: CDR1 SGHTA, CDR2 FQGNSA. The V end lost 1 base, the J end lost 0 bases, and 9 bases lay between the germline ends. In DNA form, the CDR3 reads TGTGCCAGCAGCTTAGGGGCCGCTGCTAACTATGGCTACACCTTC. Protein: CASSLGAAANYGYTF.

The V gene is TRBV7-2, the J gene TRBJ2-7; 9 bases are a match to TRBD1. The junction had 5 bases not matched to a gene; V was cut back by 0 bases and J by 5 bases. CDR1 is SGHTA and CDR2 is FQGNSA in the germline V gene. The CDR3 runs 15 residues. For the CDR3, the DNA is TGTGCCAGCAGCTTAGCCGGACAGGGGTTGGACGAGCAGTACTTC. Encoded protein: CASSLAGQGLDEQYF.

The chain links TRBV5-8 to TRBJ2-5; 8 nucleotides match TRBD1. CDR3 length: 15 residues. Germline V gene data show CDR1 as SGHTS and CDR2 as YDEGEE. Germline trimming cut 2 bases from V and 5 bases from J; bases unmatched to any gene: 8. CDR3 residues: CASSFIFPGGETQYF. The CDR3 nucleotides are TGTGCCAGCAGCTTCATCTTTCCAGGGGGCGAGACCCAGTACTTC.

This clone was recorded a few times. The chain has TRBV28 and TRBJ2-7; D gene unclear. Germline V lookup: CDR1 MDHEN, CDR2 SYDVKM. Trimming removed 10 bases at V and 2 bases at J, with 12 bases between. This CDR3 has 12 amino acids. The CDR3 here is CATTLSAYEQYF. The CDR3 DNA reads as TGTGCCACCACCCTGTCGGCCTACGAGCAGTACTTC.

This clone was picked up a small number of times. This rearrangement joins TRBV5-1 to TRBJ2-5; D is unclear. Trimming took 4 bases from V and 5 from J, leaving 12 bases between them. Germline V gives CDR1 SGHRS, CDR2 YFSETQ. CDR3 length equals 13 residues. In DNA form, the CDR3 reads TGCGCCAGCAGCCGGGTAGCTTGGGAGACCCAGTACTTC. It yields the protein CASSRVAWETQYF.

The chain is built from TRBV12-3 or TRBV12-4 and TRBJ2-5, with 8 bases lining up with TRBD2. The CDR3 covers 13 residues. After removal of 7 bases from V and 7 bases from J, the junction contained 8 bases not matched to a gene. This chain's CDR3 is CASTSTGGVTQYF. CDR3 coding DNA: TGTGCCAGCACTTCGACGGGGGGGGTGACCCAGTACTTC.

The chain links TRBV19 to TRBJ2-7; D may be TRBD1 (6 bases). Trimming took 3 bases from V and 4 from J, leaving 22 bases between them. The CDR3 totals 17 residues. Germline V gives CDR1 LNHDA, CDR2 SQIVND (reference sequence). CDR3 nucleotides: TGTGCCAGTAGTATCGAAAACCGACAGGTTAGGGTTTACGAGCAGTACTTC. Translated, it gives CASSIENRQVRVYEQYF.

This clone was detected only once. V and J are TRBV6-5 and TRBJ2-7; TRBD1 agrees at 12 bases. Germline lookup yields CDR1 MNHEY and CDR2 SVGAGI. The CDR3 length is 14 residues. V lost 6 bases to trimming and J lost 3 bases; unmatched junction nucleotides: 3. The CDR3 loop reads CASRGTGGFYEQYF. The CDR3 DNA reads TGTGCCAGCAGGGGGACAGGGGGCTTCTACGAGCAGTACTTC.

The CDR3 region is CATSRDRTSRLEIQYF. The CDR3 DNA reads TGTGCCACCAGCAGAGACCGGACTAGCCGACTAGAGATTCAGTACTTC. The gene calls are TRBV15 and TRBJ2-4; 8 nucleotides line up with TRBD2. V trimming: 0 bases; J trimming: 10 bases; junction bases outside the gene matches: 11. Per the germline V gene, CDR1 is LNHNV and CDR2 is YYDKDF (reference sequence). The CDR3 loop spans 16 amino acids.

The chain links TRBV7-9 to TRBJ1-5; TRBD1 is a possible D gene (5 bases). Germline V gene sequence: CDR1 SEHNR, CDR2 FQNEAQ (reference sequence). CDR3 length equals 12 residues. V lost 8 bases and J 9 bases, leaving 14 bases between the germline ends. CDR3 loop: CASARGVWPQHF. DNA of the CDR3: TGTGCCAGCGCTCGGGGGGTCTGGCCCCAGCATTTT.

The CDR3 DNA reads as TGTGCCAGTAGTATTTACAGAAATCAGCCCCAGCATTTT. Translated, it gives CASSIYRNQPQHF. This chain uses TRBV19 with TRBJ1-5; D is uncertain. Deletions cut 3 bases from V and 4 bases from J, with 7 bases between. Per germline, CDR1 LNHDA and CDR2 SQIVND (reference sequence). The CDR3 contains 13 residues. The variable domain in full, with the rest retrieved from reference TRBV19 and TRBJ1-5, is DGGITQSPKYLFRKEGQNVTLSCEQNLNHDAMYWYRQDPGQGLRLIYYSQIVNDFQKGDIAEGYSVSREKKESFPLTVTSAQKNPTAFYLCASSIYRNQPQHFGDGTRLSIL.

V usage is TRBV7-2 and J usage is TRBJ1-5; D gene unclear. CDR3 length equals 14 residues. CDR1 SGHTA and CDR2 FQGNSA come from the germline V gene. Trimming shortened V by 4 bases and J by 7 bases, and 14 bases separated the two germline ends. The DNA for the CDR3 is TGTGCCAGCAGCTCTGAACCCCGGAGGCAGCCCCAGCATTTT. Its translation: CASSSEPRRQPQHF.

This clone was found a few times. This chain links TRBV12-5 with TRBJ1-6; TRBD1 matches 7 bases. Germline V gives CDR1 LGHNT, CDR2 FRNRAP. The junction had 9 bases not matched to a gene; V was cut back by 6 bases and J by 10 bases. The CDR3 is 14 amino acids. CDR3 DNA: TGTGCTAGTGGCCGGGACAGTGCGTGGTCACCCCTCCACTTT. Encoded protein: CASGRDSAWSPLHF.